The 7 T cell receptor beta chains below come from one sample, sequenced in a study of identical twins. In TCRdb, the 5' RACE reads were re-called with MiXCR into one record per CDR3 protein. Of approximately 1.8 million distinct CDR3 sequences listed, around 29% were seen once; the top ten hold less than 0.35%. Sequencing input: cord blood. These receptors all stem from a newborn girl in good health.

This clonotype has only a few counts. The chain joins TRBV29-1 to TRBJ2-6; a weak D match, TRBD2 (5 bases). The germline gives CDR1 SQVTM, CDR2 ANQGSEA. V was trimmed by 0 bases and J by 0 bases, leaving 12 bases between them. This CDR3 contains 17 residues. CDR3: CSVEEDWAPSGANVLTF. DNA of the CDR3: TGCAGCGTTGAAGAGGACTGGGCTCCCTCTGGGGCCAACGTCCTGACTTTC.

The chain carries TRBV24-1 and TRBJ2-2; 8 nucleotides line up with TRBD1. The CDR3 totals 16 residues. Germline lookup yields CDR1 KGHDR and CDR2 SFDVKD. Trimming took 0 bases from V and 4 from J; bases not matched to a gene: 3. CDR3 bases: TGTGCCACCAGTGATTTGGCAGGGGGCAGCACCGGGGAGCTGTTTTTT. Translating it yields CATSDLAGGSTGELFF.

The chain is built from TRBV6-5 and TRBJ1-2; D is possibly TRBD1 (5 bases). Trimming cost V 7 bases and J 4 bases, with 16 bases left between them. The CDR3 is 14 residues long. Germline values: CDR1 MNHEY, CDR2 SVGAGI. This chain's CDR3 is CASTNIGGFYGYTF. The CDR3 nucleotides are TGTGCCAGCACCAACATTGGGGGATTCTATGGCTACACCTTC.

This clonotype was seen once. This chain links TRBV9 with TRBJ2-3, with D perhaps TRBD1 or TRBD2 (5 bases each). Germline CDR1 is SGDLS and CDR2 is YYNGEE. The CDR3 totals 17 residues. V was cut by 3 bases and J by 0 bases, with 17 bases left in between. CDR3 in DNA: TGTGCCAGCAGCGCTACATCCGGGACCCCGAGCACAGATACGCAGTATTTT. Its protein product is CASSATSGTPSTDTQYF.

The V call is TRBV28, the J call TRBJ1-1; D is ambiguous. CDR3 size: 14 residues. V was shortened by 4 bases and J by 0 bases, with 9 bases between the two germline ends. Germline CDR1 MDHEN, CDR2 SYDVKM. The CDR3 protein is CASSYRPLNTEAFF. The CDR3 nucleotides read TGTGCCAGCAGTTACAGACCCTTGAACACTGAAGCTTTCTTT.

The chain recombines TRBV27 with TRBJ2-3; D may be TRBD1 or TRBD2 (6 bases each). This CDR3 contains 15 residues. CDR1 is MNHEY, CDR2 SMNVEV, per germline (reference sequence). Trimming removed 11 bases from V and 5 bases from J, with 23 bases in between. CDR3 region: CAGASDGGSEDTQYF. CDR3 sequence (DNA): TGTGCCGGCGCCTCTGACGGGGGCTCGGAAGATACGCAGTATTTT.

In this sample, this clonotype turned up a few times. The chain couples TRBV28 to TRBJ2-7; maybe TRBD1 (6 bases). Germline V gives CDR1 MDHEN, CDR2 SYDVKM. CDR3 length: 17 amino acids. V was shortened by 5 bases and J by 0 bases, with 20 bases between the two germline ends. Written as DNA, the CDR3 is TGTGCCAGCAGTCTTGTCGGGCGACAGGAGAGCTCCTACGAGCAGTACTTC. This codes for CASSLVGRQESSYEQYF.